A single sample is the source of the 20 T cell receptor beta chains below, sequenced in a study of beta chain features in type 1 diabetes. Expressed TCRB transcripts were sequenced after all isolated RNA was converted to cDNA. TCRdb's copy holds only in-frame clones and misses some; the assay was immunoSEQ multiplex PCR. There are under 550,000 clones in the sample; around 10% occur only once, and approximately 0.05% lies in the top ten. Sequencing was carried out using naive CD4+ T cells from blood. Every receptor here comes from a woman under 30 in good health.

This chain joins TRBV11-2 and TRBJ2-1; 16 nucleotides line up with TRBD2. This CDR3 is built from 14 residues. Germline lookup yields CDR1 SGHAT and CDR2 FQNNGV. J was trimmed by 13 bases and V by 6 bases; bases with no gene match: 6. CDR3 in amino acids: CASRGLAGGPPQFF. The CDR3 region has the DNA TGTGCCAGCAGGGGACTAGCGGGAGGGCCCCCTCAGTTCTTC.

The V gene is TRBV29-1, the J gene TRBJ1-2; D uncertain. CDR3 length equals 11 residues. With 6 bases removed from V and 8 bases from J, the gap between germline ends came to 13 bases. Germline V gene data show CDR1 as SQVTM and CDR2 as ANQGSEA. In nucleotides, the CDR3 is TGCAGCGTGGGCCGTTTGCGAGGCTACACCTTC. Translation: CSVGRLRGYTF.

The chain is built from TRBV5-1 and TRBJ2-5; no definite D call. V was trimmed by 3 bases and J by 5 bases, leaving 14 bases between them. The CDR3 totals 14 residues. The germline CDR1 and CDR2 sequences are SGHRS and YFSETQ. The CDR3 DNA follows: TGCGCCAGCAGCTCGCCTATGGCGACGGAGACCCAGTACTTC. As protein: CASSSPMATETQYF. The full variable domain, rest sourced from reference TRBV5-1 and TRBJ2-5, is KAGVTQTPRYLIKTRGQQVTLSCSPISGHRSVSWYQQTPGQGLQFLFEYFSETQRNKGNFPGRFSGRQFSNSRSEMNVSTLELGDSALYLCASSSPMATETQYFGPGTRLLVL.

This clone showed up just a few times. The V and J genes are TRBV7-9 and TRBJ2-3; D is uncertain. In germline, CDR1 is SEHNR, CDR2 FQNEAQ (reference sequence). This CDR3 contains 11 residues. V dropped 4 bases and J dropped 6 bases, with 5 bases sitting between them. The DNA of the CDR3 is TGTGCCAGCAGCTACTACGATACGCAGTATTTT. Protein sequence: CASSYYDTQYF.

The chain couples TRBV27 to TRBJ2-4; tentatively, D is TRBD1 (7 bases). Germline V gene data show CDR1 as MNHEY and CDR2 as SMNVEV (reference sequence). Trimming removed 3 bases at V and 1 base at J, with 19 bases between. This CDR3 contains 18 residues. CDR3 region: CASSLGQGGKGAKNIQYF. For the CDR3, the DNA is TGTGCCAGCAGTTTGGGGCAGGGGGGAAAGGGGGCCAAAAACATTCAGTACTTC.

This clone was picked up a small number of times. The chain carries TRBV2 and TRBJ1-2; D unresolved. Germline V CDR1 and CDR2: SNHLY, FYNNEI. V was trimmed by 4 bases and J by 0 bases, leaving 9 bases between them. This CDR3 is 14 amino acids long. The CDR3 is CASSGGLANYGYTF. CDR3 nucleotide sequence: TGTGCCAGCAGTGGAGGGCTCGCTAACTATGGCTACACCTTC.

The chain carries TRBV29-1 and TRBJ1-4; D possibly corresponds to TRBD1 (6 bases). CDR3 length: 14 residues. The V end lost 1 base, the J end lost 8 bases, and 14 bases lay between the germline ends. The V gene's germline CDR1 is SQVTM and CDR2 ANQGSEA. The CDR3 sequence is CSVEGPGADEKLFF. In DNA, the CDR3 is TGCAGCGTTGAAGGGCCAGGGGCCGACGAAAAACTGTTTTTT.

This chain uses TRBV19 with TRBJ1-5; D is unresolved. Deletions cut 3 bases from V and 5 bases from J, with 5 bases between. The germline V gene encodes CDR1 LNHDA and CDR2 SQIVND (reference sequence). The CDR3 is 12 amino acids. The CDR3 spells CASSIGYQPQHF. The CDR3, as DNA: TGTGCCAGTAGTATCGGGTATCAGCCCCAGCATTTT.

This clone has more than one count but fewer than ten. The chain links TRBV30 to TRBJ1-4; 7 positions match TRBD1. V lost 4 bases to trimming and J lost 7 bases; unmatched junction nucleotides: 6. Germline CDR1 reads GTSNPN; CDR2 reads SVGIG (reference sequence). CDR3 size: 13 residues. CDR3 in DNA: TGTGCCTGGACCACAGGGGCTGGTGAAAAACTGTTTTTT. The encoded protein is CAWTTGAGEKLFF.

The CDR3 DNA sequence: TGCAGGACCCAGCGGGGGACTGAAGCTTTCTTT. Residues: CRTQRGTEAFF. The rearrangement links TRBV20-1 to TRBJ1-1, with TRBD1 as a possible D gene (5 bases). This CDR3 is 11 amino acids long. Germline lookup yields CDR1 DFQATT and CDR2 SNEGSKA (reference sequence).

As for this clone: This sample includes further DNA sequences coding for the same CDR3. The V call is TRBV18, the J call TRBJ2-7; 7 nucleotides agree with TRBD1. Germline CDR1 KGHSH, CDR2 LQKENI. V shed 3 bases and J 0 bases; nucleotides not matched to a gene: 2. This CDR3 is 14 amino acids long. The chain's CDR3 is CASSPTGSSYEQYV. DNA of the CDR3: TGTGCCAGCTCACCGACAGGGAGCTCCTACGAGCAGTACGTC.

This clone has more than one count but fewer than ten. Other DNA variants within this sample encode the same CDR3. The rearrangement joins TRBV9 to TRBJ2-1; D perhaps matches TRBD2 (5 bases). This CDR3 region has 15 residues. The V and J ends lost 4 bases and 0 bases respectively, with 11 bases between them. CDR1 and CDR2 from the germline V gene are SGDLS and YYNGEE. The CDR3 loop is CASSRSGSSYNEQFF. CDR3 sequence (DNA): TGTGCCAGCAGCCGAAGCGGAAGCTCCTACAATGAGCAGTTCTTC.

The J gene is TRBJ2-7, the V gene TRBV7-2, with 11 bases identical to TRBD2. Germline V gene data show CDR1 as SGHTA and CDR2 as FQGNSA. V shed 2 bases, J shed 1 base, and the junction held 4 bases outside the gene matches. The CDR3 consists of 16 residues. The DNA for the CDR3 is TGTGCCAGCAGCTTACAGGGGACTAGCGGATCCTACGAGCAGTACTTC. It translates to CASSLQGTSGSYEQYF.

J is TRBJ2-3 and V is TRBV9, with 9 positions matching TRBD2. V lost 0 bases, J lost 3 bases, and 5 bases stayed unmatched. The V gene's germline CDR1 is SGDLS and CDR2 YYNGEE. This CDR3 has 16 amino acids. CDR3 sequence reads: CASSVDGLAQTDTQYF. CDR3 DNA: TGTGCCAGCAGCGTAGATGGACTAGCGCAAACAGATACGCAGTATTTT.

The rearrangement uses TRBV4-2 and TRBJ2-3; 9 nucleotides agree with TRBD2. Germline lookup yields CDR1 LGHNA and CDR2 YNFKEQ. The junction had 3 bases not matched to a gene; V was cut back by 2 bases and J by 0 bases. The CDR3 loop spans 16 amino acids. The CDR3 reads CASSQLAGTSTDTQYF. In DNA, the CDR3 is TGTGCCAGCAGCCAACTAGCGGGGACTAGCACAGATACGCAGTATTTT.

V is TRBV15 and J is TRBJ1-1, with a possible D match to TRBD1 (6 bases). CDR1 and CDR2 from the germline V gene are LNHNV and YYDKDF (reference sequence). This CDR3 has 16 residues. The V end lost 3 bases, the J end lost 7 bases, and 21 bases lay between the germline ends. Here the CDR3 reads CATSRKYGYKGHEAFF. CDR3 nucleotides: TGTGCCACCAGCAGGAAATATGGTTACAAGGGACATGAAGCTTTCTTT. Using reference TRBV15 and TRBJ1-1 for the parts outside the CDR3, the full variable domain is DAMVIQNPRYQVTQFGKPVTLSCSQTLNHNVMYWYQQKSSQAPKLLFHYYDKDFNNEADTPDNFQSRRPNTSFCFLDIRSPGLGDTAMYLCATSRKYGYKGHEAFFGQGTRLTVV.

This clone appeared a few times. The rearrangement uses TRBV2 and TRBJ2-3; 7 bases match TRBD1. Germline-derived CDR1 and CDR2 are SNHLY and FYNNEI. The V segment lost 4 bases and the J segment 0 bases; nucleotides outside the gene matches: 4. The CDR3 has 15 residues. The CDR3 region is CASSGDRTSTDTQYF. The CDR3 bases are TGTGCCAGCAGTGGGGACAGAACTAGCACAGATACGCAGTATTTT.

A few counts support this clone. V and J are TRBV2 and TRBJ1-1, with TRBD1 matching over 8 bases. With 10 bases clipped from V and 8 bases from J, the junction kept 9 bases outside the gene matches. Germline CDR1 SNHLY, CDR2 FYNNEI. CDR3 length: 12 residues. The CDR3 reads CAIRQGQSEAFF. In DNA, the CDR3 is TGTGCCATCCGACAGGGGCAATCCGAAGCTTTCTTT.

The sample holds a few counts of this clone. The CDR3 DNA is TGTGCCCGACAGGGAAGCTCCTACAATGAGCAGTTCTTC. Residues: CARQGSSYNEQFF. The rearrangement links TRBV30 to TRBJ2-1; 7 nucleotides line up with TRBD1. This CDR3 comprises 13 residues. V lost 8 bases to trimming and J lost 0 bases; unmatched junction nucleotides: 4. Germline-derived CDR1 and CDR2 are GTSNPN and SVGIG (reference sequence).

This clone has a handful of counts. CDR3 loop: CASSLAGTSGAYNEQFF. The CDR3 DNA reads as TGTGCCAGCAGCTTAGCGGGGACTAGCGGGGCCTACAATGAGCAGTTCTTC. The chain has TRBV7-2 and TRBJ2-1; 13 bases agree with TRBD2. Trimming at V came to 0 bases and at J to 2 bases, leaving 1 base not matched to a gene. Germline CDR1 SGHTA, CDR2 FQGNSA. The CDR3 covers 17 residues.